A selection of T cell receptor beta chains follows, all from one sample in a study of T cell responses to AZD1222 COVID-19 vaccine. Sequencing used immunoSEQ multiplex PCR; TCRdb keeps in-frame clones, though not all of them. The sample holds over 55,000 clones, around 80% seen once. The material sequenced was peripheral blood, taken 28 days after the second AZD1222 dose. The receptors come from an adult who received the AZD1222 COVID-19 vaccine. Both conserved end residues are part of each CDR3. Each record gives: V gene, D gene, clone size, J gene, CDR3 DNA, CDR3 protein. The D gene is left open where the match is weak. A clone size is listed for some rows: how often the clone was seen (once, few, many), or a class if it is expanded.

TRBV6-7	NA	few	TRBJ2-7	TGTGCCAGCAGTTGGGGTGCGTGGACAGACTACGAGCAGTACTTC	CASSWGAWTDYEQYF
TRBV7-8	NA	NA	TRBJ1-3	TGTGCCAGCAGCTTAATTGCGGGGGCGTCAGGAAACACCATATATTTT	CASSLIAGASGNTIYF
TRBV15	TRBD1	NA	TRBJ1-3	TGTGCCACCAGCAGAGAACTACTCAGGGGGGCTGGAAACACCATATATTTT	CATSRELLRGAGNTIYF
TRBV6-2/TRBV6-3	NA	NA	TRBJ2-7	TGTGCCAGCAGTTTTGAGGGACGGGAACGCGAGCAGTACTTC	CASSFEGREREQYF
TRBV5-1	NA	NA	TRBJ1-1	TGCGCCAGCAGCTTGTTGCTGACCACTGAAGCTTTCTTT	CASSLLLTTEAFF
TRBV11-1	NA	NA	TRBJ2-7	TGTGCCAGCAGCTTCGGTCTGGCAGGGTCTTGGGAAGAGCAGTACTTC	CASSFGLAGSWEEQYF
TRBV18	NA	NA	TRBJ2-1	TGTGCCAGCTCACCCCAGGCTAGCACAGGGTATTACAATGAGCAGTTCTTC	CASSPQASTGYYNEQFF
TRBV5-8	NA	NA	TRBJ1-1	TGTGCCATCGGGGCTACAATAATGGACACTGAAGCTTTCTTT	CAIGATIMDTEAFF
TRBV18	NA	once	TRBJ1-1	TGTGCCAGCTCACCTAGTCAGCGAGACACTGAAGCTTTCTTT	CASSPSQRDTEAFF
TRBV19	NA	once	TRBJ2-7	TGTGCCAGTAGTATGAATCCGGGACCTGCCGACGAGCAGTACTTC	CASSMNPGPADEQYF
TRBV7-9	NA	NA	TRBJ1-1	TGTGCCAGCAGCCCTCGGGTCGAAGCTTTCTTT	CASSPRVEAFF
TRBV12-5	NA	NA	TRBJ1-2	TGTGCTAGTGGTTTGGCAGGCTCTCGGGGCTACACCTTC	CASGLAGSRGYTF
TRBV6-9	NA	NA	TRBJ2-7	TGTGCCAGCAGTTACATCCCGGGGCCTAACTACGAGCAGTACTTC	CASSYIPGPNYEQYF
TRBV29-1	TRBD1	NA	TRBJ1-2	TGCAGCGTAAGACAGGGTCGGGACACCTTC	CSVRQGRDTF
TRBV7-2	NA	NA	TRBJ2-3	TGTGCCAGCAGGCCAGATCGGAGCACAGATACGCAGTATTTT	CASRPDRSTDTQYF
TRBV12-3/TRBV12-4	NA	NA	TRBJ2-5	TGTGCCAGCAACTTGGGTGGTACGGCCCAGTACTTC	CASNLGGTAQYF
TRBV6-5	TRBD2	NA	TRBJ2-5	TGTGCCAGCAGGGCTAGCGGGGGTTCAGAGACCCAGTACTTC	CASRASGGSETQYF
TRBV7-2	TRBD1	NA	TRBJ1-3	TGTGCCAGCAGCCAAGCAGGGGGCGCTTCTGGAAACACCATATATTTT	CASSQAGGASGNTIYF
TRBV4-3	TRBD2	once	TRBJ2-2	TGCGCCAGCAGCCCGAATAGCGGGGAAACCGGGGAGCTGTTTTTT	CASSPNSGETGELFF
TRBV7-9	NA	NA	TRBJ1-4	TGTGCCAGCAGCCTGGTAAGGGACCCTAGGAGTGAACTGTTTTTT	CASSLVRDPRSELFF
TRBV19	NA	NA	TRBJ1-5	TGTGCCAGTAGTCCCGGGGACGGCCCCAATCAGCCCCAGCATTTT	CASSPGDGPNQPQHF
TRBV11-3	NA	NA	TRBJ2-6	TGTGCCAGCAGCCCCCGGCGTAACGGGGCCAACGTCCTGACTTTC	CASSPRRNGANVLTF